The source of this T cell receptor (beta chain) is a study of identical twins (dated by TCRdb to about 2016). Broadly, across the study: The study deep-sequenced TCR alpha and beta repertoires from monozygotic twins, unrelated adults of various ages and cord blood to test whether fetal clonotypes persist. To rule out contamination, replicate twin experiments were performed at different times with different library preparation protocols. Findings and caveats that apply to the study as a whole: Out-of-frame TCR alpha sequences shared between twins showed an excess of low generation-probability sequences compared with coincidental sharing between unrelated individuals. The excess sharing between twins in beta out-of-frame sequences was weaker because fewer shared sequences reduced the signal-to-noise ratio. Fewer insertions were carried by abundant cord blood beta clonotypes; a weaker similar trend was observed in young adult naive repertoires, while no such trend was observed in memory repertoires. Out-of-frame TCR alpha sharing in monozygotic twins was systematically underestimated by recombination models, whereas sharing between unrelated individuals was in agreement with the recombination models. Because the same donors could not be followed over many years, conclusions were based on cross-sectional statistical analysis. Invariant T cells such as MAIT and iNKT could partly confound zero-insertion analyses, although diverse VJ usage argued against such confounding for most clonotypes.

All donors were healthy Caucasians. The twin cohort consisted of three pairs of female monozygotic twins, all aged 18 to 29 years. Miltenyi CD45RO+ enrichment and human naive T-cell isolation kits were used to isolate memory (CD45RO+) and naive T cells from PBMC. Inclusive of the bounding cysteine and phenylalanine, the CDR3 is 13 residues long. Only CDR3 DNA is held: 39 bases, read in frame from base 1. For CDR1 and CDR2, the germline V gene lists SGHDN and FVKESK. Trimmed from V: 3 bases; trimmed from J: 4 bases; junction bases lacking a gene match: 2. The library was built by means of 5' RACE. The instrument was an Illumina HiSeq 2000. A universal primer binding site was introduced by template switching, and a unique molecular identifier was present in the final cDNA, enabling accurate counting of TCR cDNA molecules. First-strand cDNA for TCR alpha and beta chains was synthesized from specific primers in the conserved constant-segment region. To control for contamination, every cDNA library carried two barcodes: a SMART-Mk sample barcode plus Illumina barcodes. TruSeq adapter sequences along with Illumina sample barcodes were introduced in two successive PCR steps. The Illumina HiSeq platform was used with custom primers to sequence TCR alpha and beta cDNA libraries. From the authors' description of their analysis: MiGEC processed the raw reads to extract unique molecular identifiers, while MiXCR was used to determine the CDR3 positions. For each individual, recombination models were inferred using an EM algorithm with the repgenHMM and IGoR tools. Shared clonotype analysis was performed with the tcR package in R, normalizing sharing by the product of cloneset sizes. Out-of-frame nonproductive sequences were analyzed to study raw recombination free of thymic and clonal selection effects. TCRdb took the public reads, trimmed them with fastp at Q25, ran MiXCR for clone calling and kept in-frame beta chains. Rows with a matching CDR3 protein are joined into one entry that keeps the most common DNA and genes. In this record, the V and J calls reflect TCRdb's handling and not the investigators' own analysis. The sample table lists fewer than 250,000 distinct CDR3 sequences, 5.5% to 8% of them with a count of one. The ten most abundant clones make up under 4% of the sample.

About this clonotype: Its antigen is still unknown. The sample holds no much larger clone one base away, and base qualities are not on file.

These data also formed part of another study, on yellow fever vaccine responses in identical twins. As the second paper documents: According to the authors, the vaccine-induced T cell response in identical twins seemed to be partly convergent and partly specific to each individual. The study precisely tracked vaccine-responding T cell clones in identical twins.

The chain is assembled from TRBV14 and TRBJ2-7, and TRBD2 aligns with 8 junction nucleotides. Input material: memory (CD45RO+) T cells sorted from blood. The label giving this sample's cell subset or site can be read as: CD45RO+ enriched T cells. This TCR derives from a woman younger than 30 in good health. Here is the DNA: TGTGCCAGCAGCCAGTCGGGGGGGTACGAGCAGTACTTC. Translated, it gives CASSQSGGYEQYF.